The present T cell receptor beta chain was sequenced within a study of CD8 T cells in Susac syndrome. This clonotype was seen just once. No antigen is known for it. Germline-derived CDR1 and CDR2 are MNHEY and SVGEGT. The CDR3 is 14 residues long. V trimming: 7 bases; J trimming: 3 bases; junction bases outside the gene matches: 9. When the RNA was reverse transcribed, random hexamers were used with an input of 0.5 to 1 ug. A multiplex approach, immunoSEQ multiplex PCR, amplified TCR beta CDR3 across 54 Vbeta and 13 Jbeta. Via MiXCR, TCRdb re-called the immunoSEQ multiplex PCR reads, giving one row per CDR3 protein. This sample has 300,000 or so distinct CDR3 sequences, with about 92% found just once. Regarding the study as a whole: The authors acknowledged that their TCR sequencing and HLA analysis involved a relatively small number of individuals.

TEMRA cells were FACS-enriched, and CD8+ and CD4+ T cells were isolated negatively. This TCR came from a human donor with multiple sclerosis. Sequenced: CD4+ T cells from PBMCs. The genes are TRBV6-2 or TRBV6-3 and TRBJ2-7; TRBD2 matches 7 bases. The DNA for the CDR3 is TGTGCCAGCACCCCAGCGGGACTCAACTACGAGCAGTACTTC. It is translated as CASTPAGLNYEQYF.